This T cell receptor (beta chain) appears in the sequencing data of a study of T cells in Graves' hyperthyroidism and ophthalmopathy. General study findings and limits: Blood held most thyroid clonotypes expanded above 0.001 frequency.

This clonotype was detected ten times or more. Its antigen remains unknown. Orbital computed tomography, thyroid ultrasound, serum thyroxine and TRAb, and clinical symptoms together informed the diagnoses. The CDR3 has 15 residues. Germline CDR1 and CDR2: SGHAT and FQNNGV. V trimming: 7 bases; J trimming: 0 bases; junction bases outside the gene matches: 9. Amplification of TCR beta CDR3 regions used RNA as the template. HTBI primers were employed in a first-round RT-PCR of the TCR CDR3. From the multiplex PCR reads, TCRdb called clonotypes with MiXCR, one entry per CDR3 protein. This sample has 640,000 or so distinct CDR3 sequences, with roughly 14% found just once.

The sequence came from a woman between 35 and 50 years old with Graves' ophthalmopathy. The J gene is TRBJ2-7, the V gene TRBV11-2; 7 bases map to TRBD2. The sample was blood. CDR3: CASTQTSQSSYEQYF. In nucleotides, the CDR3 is TGTGCCAGCACCCAGACTAGCCAAAGCTCCTACGAGCAGTACTTC.